The 18 T cell receptor beta chains given below trace back to one sample, sequenced in a study of CD8 T cells in ankylosing spondylitis. Findings and limits, study-wide: Apparently characteristic of ankylosing spondylitis blood was a TCR beta motif (roughly eight highly homologous variants).

MiXCR, applied by TCRdb to the 5' RACE reads, yields one record per CDR3 protein. The table lists approximately 520,000 distinct CDR3 sequences, 5.3% of them singletons. Their antigen targets remain unknown. The specimen was blood, either unsorted or a sorted T cell fraction (not recorded which). The source is a male donor with ankylosing spondylitis.

In its sample, this clonotype was seen many times. The V gene is TRBV20-1, the J gene TRBJ2-1; 12 positions match TRBD2. Germline trimming cut 1 base from V and 5 bases from J; bases unmatched to any gene: 9. The CDR3 sequence is 17 residues long. CDR1 and CDR2 (germline): DFQATT, SNEGSKA (reference sequence). The CDR3 sequence is CSARARTSGVHNNEQFF. The CDR3 DNA follows: TGCAGTGCTAGAGCCCGGACTAGCGGGGTCCACAACAATGAGCAGTTCTTC.

This clonotype showed up many times. V usage is TRBV7-9 and J usage is TRBJ1-5; TRBD1 is a possible D gene (5 bases). V dropped 5 bases and J dropped 5 bases, with 13 bases sitting between them. This CDR3 is built from 14 residues. Germline V gives CDR1 SEHNR, CDR2 FQNEAQ (reference sequence). The CDR3 region has the DNA TGTGCCAGCAGCAATGGGGCGGGTGATCAGCCCCAGCATTTT. This translates into CASSNGAGDQPQHF.

This clonotype was observed at least ten times. The chain combines TRBV7-9 with TRBJ2-7; D is undetermined. Germline V gives CDR1 SEHNR, CDR2 FQNEAQ (reference sequence). CDR3 size: 14 residues. V was pared by 3 bases and J by 9 bases, with 18 bases between. CDR3 coding DNA: TGTGCCAGCAGCTTCGAGGCCGCTCCCGGAAGGCAGTACTTC. Translating gives CASSFEAAPGRQYF.

This clonotype showed up many times. V usage is TRBV4-2 and J usage is TRBJ1-1, with D tentatively TRBD1 (6 bases). Germline values: CDR1 LGHNA, CDR2 YNFKEQ. V was cut by 2 bases and J by 6 bases, with 10 bases left in between. The CDR3 runs to 13 residues. CDR3 in amino acids: CASSQYRAPEAFF. In DNA, the CDR3 is TGTGCCAGCAGCCAATACAGGGCTCCTGAAGCTTTCTTT.

This clonotype was detected many times. The CDR3 reads CASGQTQANTEAFF. The CDR3 bases are TGTGCCAGCGGACAGACTCAGGCGAACACTGAAGCTTTCTTT. The chain uses TRBV9 and TRBJ1-1, with a weak D call TRBD1 (6 bases). Trimming shortened V by 7 bases and J by 1 base, and 14 bases separated the two germline ends. CDR1 and CDR2 from the germline V gene are SGDLS and YYNGEE. The CDR3 contains 14 residues.

This clonotype was seen only a few times. CDR3 region: CASSSDFLRGAEGYTF. The CDR3 DNA sequence: TGTGCCAGCAGCTCAGACTTTCTCCGGGGGGCTGAAGGCTACACCTTC. The chain carries TRBV7-2 and TRBJ1-2; D may be TRBD1 (6 bases). V lost 4 bases, J lost 8 bases, and 23 bases lay in between. CDR1 and CDR2 (germline): SGHTA, FQGNSA. The CDR3 spans 16 residues.

CDR3 in amino acids: CASSLALDRHYEQYF. The CDR3 DNA sequence: TGTGCCAGCAGCTTAGCTTTGGACAGGCACTACGAGCAGTACTTC. The chain has TRBV11-1 and TRBJ2-7, with 7 bases aligning to TRBD1. In germline, CDR1 is SGHAT, CDR2 FQDESV (reference sequence). The CDR3 contains 15 residues. With 0 bases clipped from V and 3 bases from J, the junction kept 5 bases outside the gene matches.

This clonotype was seen repeatedly, ten times or more. The V gene is TRBV19, the J gene TRBJ1-2; TRBD1 is a possible D gene (6 bases). CDR1 LNHDA and CDR2 SQIVND come from the germline V gene (reference sequence). Trimming took off 9 bases at V and 4 bases at J, with 12 bases between the two ends. This CDR3 has 12 residues. In DNA form, the CDR3 reads TGTGCCAGCAAGGGGGGAGGCTATGGCTACACCTTC. Translation gives CASKGGGYGYTF.

With regard to this clonotype: This may be a read error, as it is one base from a much larger clone. The chain is built from TRBV7-2 and TRBJ1-2; 12 bases map to TRBD1. Germline CDR1 reads SGHTA; CDR2 reads FQGNSA. The CDR3 has 15 residues. CDR3 region: CASSSPGTGGYGFTF. In DNA form, the CDR3 reads TGTGCCAGCAGCTCCCCCGGGACAGGGGGCTATGGCTTCACCTTC.

The table lists this clonotype with many counts. The gene calls are TRBV7-3 and TRBJ2-3, with D unresolved. Trimming cost V 2 bases and J 4 bases, with 13 bases left between them. The CDR3 loop spans 15 amino acids. In germline, CDR1 is SGHTA, CDR2 FQGTGA. Here the CDR3 DNA reads TGTGCCAGCAGCTTACAAGGTTTGGTAGCAGATACGCAGTATTTT. It encodes CASSLQGLVADTQYF.

This clonotype was picked up many times. The gene calls are TRBV7-9 and TRBJ1-3; D is unresolved. Germline CDR1 and CDR2: SEHNR and FQNEAQ (reference sequence). CDR3 size: 16 residues. V was trimmed by 5 bases and J by 0 bases, leaving 14 bases between them. CDR3 sequence (DNA): TGTGCCAGCAGCCTGCGACGTACCAGCTCTGGAAACACCATATATTTT. Translating it yields CASSLRRTSSGNTIYF.

In its sample, this clonotype was seen many times. The chain has TRBV25-1 and TRBJ2-5; D unclear. The CDR3 is 12 residues long. V was pared by 2 bases and J by 4 bases, with 5 bases between. Germline V CDR1 and CDR2: MGHDK, SYGVNS. CDR3 DNA sequence: TGTGCCAGCAGTGAACAGGCAGAGACCCAGTACTTC. It specifies CASSEQAETQYF.

The sample holds many counts of this clonotype. The V call is TRBV29-1, the J call TRBJ1-1; TRBD1 matches at 7 bases. Trimming removed 8 bases from V and 0 bases from J; junction bases left unmatched: 9. CDR1 and CDR2 from the germline V gene are SQVTM and ANQGSEA. The CDR3 consists of 14 residues. CDR3: CSFLGTAMNTEAFF. The CDR3 coding sequence is TGCAGCTTCCTCGGGACAGCCATGAACACTGAAGCTTTCTTT.

This clonotype was counted at least ten times. The chain employs TRBV28 and TRBJ2-1; D is perhaps TRBD2 (6 bases). CDR3 length: 14 amino acids. CDR1 and CDR2 (germline): MDHEN, SYDVKM. Trimming left V 3 bases short and J 8 bases short, with 14 bases between. CDR3 region: CASSFSLRRDEQFF. In DNA form, the CDR3 reads TGTGCCAGCAGTTTTAGCCTCCGGAGGGATGAGCAGTTCTTC.

This clonotype was seen only a few times. V and J are TRBV7-2 and TRBJ1-6; D is perhaps TRBD1 (5 bases). Germline CDR1 is SGHTA and CDR2 is FQGNSA. CDR3 length: 15 residues. Trimming removed 5 bases at V and 8 bases at J, with 16 bases between. CDR3 bases: TGTGCCAGCAGCCCCCGAACAGGAGGATATTCACCCCTCCACTTT. It encodes CASSPRTGGYSPLHF.

This clonotype has a count of ten or more. This chain links TRBV28 with TRBJ1-1; weak D call: TRBD1 (6 bases). CDR1 is MDHEN and CDR2 is SYDVKM in the germline V gene. The CDR3 runs 11 residues. The CDR3 DNA reads TGTGCAGCGCCGGGGGGGCCCGAAGCTTTCTTT. Translating it yields CAAPGGPEAFF.

Of note for this clonotype: Just one base apart from a much larger clone, this may be a read error. The V gene is TRBV20-1, the J gene TRBJ2-3; D is uncertain. This CDR3 has 12 residues. In germline, CDR1 is DFQATT, CDR2 SNEGSKA (reference sequence). CDR3 residues: CSASLQADTLYF. DNA of the CDR3: TGCAGTGCTAGTCTGCAGGCAGATACGCTGTATTTT.

The J gene is TRBJ2-7, the V gene TRBV24-1, with D perhaps matching TRBD1 or TRBD2 (6 bases each). The CDR3 is 15 residues long. The germline gives CDR1 KGHDR, CDR2 SFDVKD. The V and J ends lost 4 bases and 6 bases respectively, with 18 bases between them. The CDR3 sequence: CATSEGRRTEGEQYF. CDR3 coding DNA: TGTGCCACCAGTGAGGGGAGGAGGACAGAAGGCGAGCAGTACTTC.